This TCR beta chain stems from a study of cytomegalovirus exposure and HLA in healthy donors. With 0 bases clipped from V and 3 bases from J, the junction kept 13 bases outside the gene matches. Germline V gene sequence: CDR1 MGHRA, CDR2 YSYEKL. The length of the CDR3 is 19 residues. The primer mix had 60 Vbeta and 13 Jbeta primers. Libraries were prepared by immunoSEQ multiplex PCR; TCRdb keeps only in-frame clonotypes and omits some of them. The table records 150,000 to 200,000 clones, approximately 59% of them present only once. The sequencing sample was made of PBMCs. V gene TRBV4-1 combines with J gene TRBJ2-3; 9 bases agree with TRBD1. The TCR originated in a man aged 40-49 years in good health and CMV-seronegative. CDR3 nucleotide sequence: TGCGCCAGCAGCCAAGAAGAAGGACAGGGGTATTCAGTAACAGATACGCAGTATTTT. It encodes CASSQEEGQGYSVTDTQYF.